Listed below are T cell receptor beta chains from one sample, sequenced in a study of cytomegalovirus exposure and HLA in healthy donors. Some clones are missing from TCRdb's copy, which holds only in-frame ones; the method was immunoSEQ multiplex PCR. This table has nearly 70,000 clones, 74% appearing once. The sequenced sample consisted of PBMCs. The origin of the receptors is an older woman in good health and CMV-seropositive. Both conserved end residues are trimmed from each CDR3. The order of the fields is J gene, V gene, CDR3 protein.

TRBJ2-1	TRBV7-2	ASSLRVNEQF
TRBJ2-7	TRBV5-6	ASSHGTAYEQY
TRBJ2-1	TRBV27	ASRAVRGLNNEQF
TRBJ1-1	TRBV4-2	ASSQRSGKGTEAF
TRBJ1-2	TRBV6-5	ASSGQGGGYT
TRBJ2-5	TRBV27	ASSPSDRGRLY
TRBJ1-5	TRBV29-1	SVRGQGVDQPQH
TRBJ1-2	TRBV18	ASSPGGQFRVDYGYT
TRBJ1-3	TRBV6-5	ASSWTVSGNTIY
TRBJ2-1	TRBV6-1	ASRSSGGSYNEQF
TRBJ2-1	TRBV12-5	ASGLEGLAGAFREQF
TRBJ1-2	TRBV5-1	ASSLGTERGYT
TRBJ1-3	TRBV9	ASSNPNTIY
TRBJ1-1	TRBV6-1	ASSAREGQNTEAF
TRBJ1-1	TRBV27	ASSLADRAKTEAF
TRBJ1-5	TRBV2	ASTGQNNQPQH
TRBJ1-2	TRBV5-1	ASSLDPSGVGYT
TRBJ2-7	TRBV5-1	ASSALGLAVSYEQY
TRBJ2-5	TRBV5-4	ASSSRLPPQETQY
TRBJ2-3	TRBV6-6	ASRRLAASTDTQY
TRBJ2-3	TRBV5-6	ASSLVGELTHTQY
TRBJ1-4	TRBV5-1	ASSPGTVATNEKLF
TRBJ2-7	TRBV6-5	ASRLLAGGTTEQY
TRBJ2-5	TRBV6-1	ASSERGWGETQY
TRBJ2-1	TRBV5-1	ASSLVQRVYNEQF
TRBJ1-4	TRBV19	ASSFPTGGNEKLF
TRBJ2-1	TRBV9	ASSVGGLAVYNEQF
TRBJ1-5	TRBV6-1	ASSGQGARVTGPQH
TRBJ2-2	TRBV5-3	ARSLAGLVKTGELF
TRBJ1-1	TRBV2	ASSKTGRNTEAF
TRBJ2-7	TRBV11-2	ASSLGRGGRLYEQY
TRBJ1-2	TRBV7-8	ASSLNRDYGYT
TRBJ2-5	TRBV27	ASSPQAGEQETQY
TRBJ1-2	TRBV20-1	SARDGYGYT
TRBJ1-5	TRBV5-1	ASSYGQGRGPQH
TRBJ2-7	TRBV19	ASRPGHSTSYEQY
TRBJ2-2	TRBV30	AWSVGQGTGELF
TRBJ1-1	TRBV30	AWSVDPGGATEAF
TRBJ2-1	TRBV11-3	ASSPSSGQGGNEQF
TRBJ1-2	TRBV7-2	ASSRGSRDGYT
TRBJ2-7	TRBV10-3	AISVSRQYEQY
TRBJ1-4	TRBV5-4	ASSPLPGQGVTNEKLF